Given below is one T cell receptor beta chain in context. Generated by immunoSEQ multiplex PCR, the TCRdb table keeps only in-frame clones and is missing some. The table shows about 440,000 clones, with around 88% occurring only once. The data are from a study of blood T cell repertoires in COVID-19. The overall study: Sources were T cells, B-cell-depleted T cells, or PBMCs; the material itself was cDNA or gDNA.

Germline-derived CDR1 and CDR2 are SGHTA and FQGTGA. V lost 3 bases and J 4 bases, leaving 8 bases between the germline ends. The CDR3 runs to 13 residues. The TCR originated in a woman aged 25 to 45 with acute or convalescent COVID-19. The chain combines TRBV7-3 with TRBJ2-3; no firm D call. Sequenced material: peripheral blood. This CDR3 is CASSFYPPDTQYF. The CDR3 DNA reads as TGTGCCAGCAGCTTCTACCCGCCAGATACGCAGTATTTT.